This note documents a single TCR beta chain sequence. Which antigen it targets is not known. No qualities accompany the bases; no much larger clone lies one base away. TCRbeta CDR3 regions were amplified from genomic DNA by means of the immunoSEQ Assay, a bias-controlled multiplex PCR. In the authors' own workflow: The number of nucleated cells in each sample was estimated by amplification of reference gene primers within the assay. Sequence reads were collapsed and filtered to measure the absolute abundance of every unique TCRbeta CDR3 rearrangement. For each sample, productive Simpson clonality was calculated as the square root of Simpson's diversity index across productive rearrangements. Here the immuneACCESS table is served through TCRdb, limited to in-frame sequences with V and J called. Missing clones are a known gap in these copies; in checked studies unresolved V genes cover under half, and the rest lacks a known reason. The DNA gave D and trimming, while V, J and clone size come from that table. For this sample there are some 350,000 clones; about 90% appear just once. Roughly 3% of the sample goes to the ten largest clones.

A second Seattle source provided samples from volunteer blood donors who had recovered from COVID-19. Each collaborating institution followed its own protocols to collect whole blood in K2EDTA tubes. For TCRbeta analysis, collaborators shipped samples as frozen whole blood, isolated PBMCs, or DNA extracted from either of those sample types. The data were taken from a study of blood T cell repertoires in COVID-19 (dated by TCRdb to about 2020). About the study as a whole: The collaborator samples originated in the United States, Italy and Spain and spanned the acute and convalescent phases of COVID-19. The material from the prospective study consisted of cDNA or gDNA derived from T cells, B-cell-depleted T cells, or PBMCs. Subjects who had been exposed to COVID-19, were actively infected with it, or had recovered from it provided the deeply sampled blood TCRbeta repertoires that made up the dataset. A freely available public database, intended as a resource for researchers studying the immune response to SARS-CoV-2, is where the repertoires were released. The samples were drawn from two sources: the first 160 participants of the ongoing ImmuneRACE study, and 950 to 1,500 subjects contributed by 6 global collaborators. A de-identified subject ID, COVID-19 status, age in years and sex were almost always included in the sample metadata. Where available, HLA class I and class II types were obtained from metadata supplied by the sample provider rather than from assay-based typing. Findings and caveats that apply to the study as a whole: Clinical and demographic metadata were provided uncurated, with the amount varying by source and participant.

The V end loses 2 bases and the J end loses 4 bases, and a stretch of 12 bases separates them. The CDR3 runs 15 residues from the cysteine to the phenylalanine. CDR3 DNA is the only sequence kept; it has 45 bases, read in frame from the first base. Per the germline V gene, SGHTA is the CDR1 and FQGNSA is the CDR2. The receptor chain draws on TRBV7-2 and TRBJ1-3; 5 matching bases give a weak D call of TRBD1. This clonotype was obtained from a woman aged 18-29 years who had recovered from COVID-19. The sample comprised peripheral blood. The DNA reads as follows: TGTGCCAGCAGCTTATTTCAGGGAATCGGAAACACCATATATTTT. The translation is CASSLFQGIGNTIYF.